Below, 28 T cell receptor beta chains from the same sample are listed, as sequenced in a study of blood T cell repertoires in COVID-19. Measured with immunoSEQ multiplex PCR; TCRdb has only the in-frame clones, and not every one. The sample records roughly 300,000 clones, roughly 86% being singletons. Specimen: peripheral blood. The receptors originated from a woman aged 50 to 65 who had recovered from COVID-19.

The chain uses TRBV7-9 and TRBJ1-1; weak D call: TRBD1 (5 bases). Germline V gene data show CDR1 as SEHNR and CDR2 as FQNEAQ (reference sequence). The CDR3 sequence is 15 residues long. V lost 3 bases to trimming and J lost 0 bases, with 11 bases between them. In DNA, the CDR3 is TGTGCCAGCAGCTTTCAGGGAAGCATGAACACTGAAGCTTTCTTT. Protein sequence: CASSFQGSMNTEAFF. The variable domain in full, completed from reference TRBV7-9 and TRBJ1-1, reads DTGVSQNPRHKITKRGQNVTFRCDPISEHNRLYWYRQTLGQGPEFLTYFQNEAQLEKSRLLSDRFSAERPKGSFSTLEIQRTEQGDSAMYLCASSFQGSMNTEAFFGQGTRLTVV.

The CDR3 DNA reads TGTGCCAGCACTACCGGGGGGTTGGGCACAGATACGCAGTATTTT. It specifies CASTTGGLGTDTQYF. The V and J genes are TRBV2 and TRBJ2-3; 7 bases agree with TRBD2. Germline V gene sequence: CDR1 SNHLY, CDR2 FYNNEI. The length of the CDR3 is 15 residues. The V segment lost 7 bases and the J segment 1 base; nucleotides outside the gene matches: 8. The entire variable domain, with the rest obtained from reference TRBV2 and TRBJ2-3, is as follows: EPEVTQTPSHQVTQMGQEVILRCVPISNHLYFYWYRQILGQKVEFLVSFYNNEISEKSEIFDDQFSVERPDGSNFTLKIRSTKLEDSAMYFCASTTGGLGTDTQYFGPGTRLTVL.

This rearrangement joins TRBV7-2 to TRBJ2-2; 8 bases align to TRBD1. Looked up from germline, CDR1 is SGHTA and CDR2 is FQGNSA. The CDR3 loop spans 15 amino acids. The trim removed 4 bases at V and 5 bases at J, leaving 6 bases unmatched. The CDR3 protein is CASSSRTGWTGELFF. In DNA form, the CDR3 reads TGTGCCAGCAGCTCTCGGACAGGGTGGACCGGGGAGCTGTTTTTT.

The CDR3 DNA follows: TGTGCCAGCAGCCGGGACTACCCCTACGAGCAGTACTTC. This translates into CASSRDYPYEQYF. This rearrangement joins TRBV3-1 (or the pseudogene TRBV3-2) to TRBJ2-7; 7 bases fit TRBD2. The CDR3 totals 13 residues. V was pared by 4 bases and J by 2 bases, with 2 bases of the junction left unmatched. Germline values: CDR1 LGHDT, CDR2 YNNKEL (reference sequence).

The J gene is TRBJ2-2, the V gene TRBV7-3, with 9 bases identical to TRBD2. Trimming took 5 bases from V and 6 from J; bases not matched to a gene: 7. Germline assignment: CDR1 SGHTA and CDR2 FQGTGA. This CDR3 region has 15 residues. The CDR3 DNA sequence: TGTGCCAGCAGCCCTGGACTAGCGACCTCCGGGGAGCTGTTTTTT. The encoded protein is CASSPGLATSGELFF.

The chain uses TRBV4-3 and TRBJ1-1; 8 bases map to TRBD1. The CDR3 runs to 18 residues. Germline V gene sequence: CDR1 LGHNA, CDR2 YSLEER. Trimming cost V 0 bases and J 6 bases; bases outside gene matches: 15. This CDR3 reads CASSQDSVGQGIFAEAFF. CDR3 sequence (DNA): TGCGCCAGCAGCCAAGATAGTGTAGGACAGGGTATTTTCGCTGAAGCTTTCTTT.

The genes are TRBV9 and TRBJ2-1; 7 bases match TRBD1. Germline CDR1 reads SGDLS; CDR2 reads YYNGEE. The CDR3 spans 13 residues. V shed 6 bases, J shed 9 bases, and the junction held 9 bases outside the gene matches. CDR3 region: CASTGTAVSEQFF. CDR3 sequence (DNA): TGTGCCAGCACGGGGACAGCCGTTAGTGAGCAGTTCTTC. Full variable domain (missing parts from reference TRBV9 and TRBJ2-1): DSGVTQTPKHLITATGQRVTLRCSPRSGDLSVYWYQQSLDQGLQFLIQYYNGEERAKGNILERFSAQQFPDLHSELNLSSLELGDSALYFCASTGTAVSEQFFGPGTRLTVL.

The chain has TRBV18 and TRBJ1-2; D might be TRBD1 (5 bases). Germline CDR1 and CDR2: KGHSH and LQKENI. This CDR3 spans 15 amino acids. V shed 4 bases and J shed 4 bases, with 16 bases lying between them. In nucleotides, the CDR3 is TGTGCCAGCTCACTAACCGATCAGGGAGGCTATGGCTACACCTTC. Encoded protein: CASSLTDQGGYGYTF.

The V and J genes are TRBV7-2 and TRBJ1-3; D gene uncertain. The V end lost 5 bases, the J end lost 0 bases, and 5 bases lay between the germline ends. CDR3 length: 13 amino acids. The germline CDR1 and CDR2 sequences are SGHTA and FQGNSA. DNA for the CDR3: TGTGCCAGCAGCCGGAGCTCTGGAAACACCATATATTTT. Translated: CASSRSSGNTIYF. Full variable domain (rest looked up from reference TRBV7-2 and TRBJ1-3): GAGVSQSPSNKVTEKGKDVELRCDPISGHTALYWYRQSLGQGLEFLIYFQGNSAPDKSGLPSDRFSAERTGGSVSTLTIQRTQQEDSAVYLCASSRSSGNTIYFGEGSWLTVV.

The CDR3: CASSPGAENIQYF. The CDR3 nucleotides read TGTGCCAGCTCACCAGGGGCGGAAAACATTCAGTACTTC. The chain carries TRBV18 and TRBJ2-4, with D perhaps TRBD1 (5 bases). Trimming cost V 2 bases and J 5 bases, with 7 bases left between them. The CDR3 totals 13 residues. CDR1 KGHSH and CDR2 LQKENI come from the germline V gene.

This clone was counted once. J is TRBJ2-1 and V is TRBV5-4; TRBD2 agrees at 12 bases. V gave up 0 bases and J gave up 2 bases; unmatched junction bases: 6. The CDR3 is 18 amino acids. CDR1 is SGHNT, CDR2 YYREEE, per germline (reference sequence). CDR3 DNA: TGTGCCAGCAGCTTGGCCGGACTAGCGGGGACAGCCTACAATGAGCAGTTCTTC. This gives the protein CASSLAGLAGTAYNEQFF.

The CDR3 sequence is CASRRQGAAYGYTF. In nucleotides, the CDR3 is TGTGCCAGCAGACGACAGGGGGCCGCCTATGGCTACACCTTC. The rearrangement joins TRBV3-1 (or the pseudogene TRBV3-2) to TRBJ1-2, with 10 bases lining up with TRBD1. CDR3 length: 14 residues. J was trimmed by 4 bases and V by 6 bases; bases with no gene match: 5. Per the germline V gene, CDR1 is LGHDT and CDR2 is YNNKEL (reference sequence).

CDR3 loop: CAISDPGLPTDTQYF. The CDR3 region has the DNA TGTGCCATCAGTGACCCGGGACTTCCCACAGATACGCAGTATTTT. V gene TRBV10-3 combines with J gene TRBJ2-3, with D maybe TRBD2 (6 bases). V was pared by 3 bases and J by 2 bases, with 12 bases between. Germline values: CDR1 ENHRY, CDR2 SYGVKD. The CDR3 sequence is 15 residues long.

V is TRBV4-3 and J is TRBJ2-3, with D possibly being TRBD1 (6 bases). The CDR3 covers 15 residues. Germline CDR1 is LGHNA and CDR2 is YSLEER. Between the trimmed V and J ends, which lost 0 bases and 5 bases, there was a span of 12 bases. CDR3 residues: CASSQDRRTVDTQYF. The CDR3 nucleotides read TGCGCCAGCAGCCAAGATCGACGGACAGTAGATACGCAGTATTTT.

The chain couples TRBV12-3 or TRBV12-4 to TRBJ2-5; D may be TRBD1 (6 bases). The CDR3 runs 13 residues. Trimming shortened V by 7 bases and J by 5 bases, and 14 bases separated the two germline ends. The DNA for the CDR3 is TGTGCCAGCACTCTCGGGACATATGAGACCCAGTACTTC. Residues: CASTLGTYETQYF.

This chain links TRBV5-1 with TRBJ2-1, with 8 nucleotides matching TRBD1. The CDR3 is 15 amino acids. The trim removed 3 bases at V and 1 base at J, leaving 3 bases unmatched. The germline gives CDR1 SGHRS, CDR2 YFSETQ. This CDR3 reads CASSWTGTSYNEQFF. CDR3 in DNA: TGCGCCAGCAGCTGGACAGGGACGTCCTACAATGAGCAGTTCTTC.

This CDR3 is CASSAGTVNSPLHF. CDR3 in DNA: TGCGCCAGCAGCGCCGGGACAGTTAATTCACCCCTCCACTTT. This chain uses TRBV5-1 with TRBJ1-6; TRBD1 matches 7 bases. CDR1 is SGHRS, CDR2 YFSETQ, per germline. The CDR3 loop spans 14 amino acids. Losses at the gene ends were 4 bases for V and 6 bases for J; bases not matched to a gene: 4.

This clone was detected a few times. The chain uses TRBV30 and TRBJ1-1, with D perhaps matching TRBD1 (6 bases). CDR3 length: 13 amino acids. Trimming took off 0 bases at V and 3 bases at J, with 8 bases between the two ends. Germline V gives CDR1 GTSNPN, CDR2 SVGIG (reference sequence). The CDR3 nucleotides read TGTGCCTGGAGTGTACAGGGACACACTGAAGCTTTCTTT. The encoded protein is CAWSVQGHTEAFF.

The chain has TRBV28 and TRBJ1-1; D possibly corresponds to TRBD1 (6 bases). Trimming removed 8 bases at V and 6 bases at J, with 22 bases between. From germline, CDR1 is MDHEN and CDR2 SYDVKM. CDR3 length: 15 amino acids. CDR3 sequence reads: CASPSSSRGFSEAFF. DNA for the CDR3: TGTGCCAGCCCATCATCTTCCAGGGGTTTCTCTGAAGCTTTCTTT.

The V call is TRBV6-2 or TRBV6-3, the J call TRBJ1-1; D is uncertain. The CDR3 is made up of 13 amino acids. Per germline, CDR1 MNHEY and CDR2 SVGEGT. V was pared by 4 bases and J by 5 bases, with 11 bases between. The CDR3 DNA follows: TGTGCCAGCAGTTTGGGTCCGAGGACTGAAGCTTTCTTT. It is translated as CASSLGPRTEAFF.

In this sample, this clone turned up once. The J gene is TRBJ2-3, the V gene TRBV3-1 (or the pseudogene TRBV3-2); 9 nucleotides line up with TRBD2. The V and J ends lost 4 bases and 7 bases, in that order; junction bases with no gene match: 9. CDR1 and CDR2 from the germline V gene are LGHDT and YNNKEL (reference sequence). CDR3 length: 15 residues. The CDR3 bases are TGTGCCAGCAGCCCCCTTAGCGGGGGAGACAATACGCAGTATTTT. This codes for CASSPLSGGDNTQYF.

V usage is TRBV9 and J usage is TRBJ2-5, with 13 nucleotides matching TRBD2. This CDR3 has 16 amino acids. The V gene end was trimmed by 0 bases and the J gene end by 2 bases; junction bases not matched to a gene: 1. Germline V gives CDR1 SGDLS, CDR2 YYNGEE. The CDR3 DNA sequence: TGTGCCAGCAGCGTAGGGACTAGCGGGGGTCAAGAGACCCAGTACTTC. Protein sequence: CASSVGTSGGQETQYF.

About this clone itself: Other DNA sequences within the sample encode an identical CDR3. The V and J genes are TRBV7-2 and TRBJ1-1; D perhaps matches TRBD1 (5 bases). The CDR3 runs 14 residues. V lost 2 bases and J lost 0, with 7 bases in between. CDR1 and CDR2 from the germline V gene are SGHTA and FQGNSA. The CDR3 spells CASSLRGLNTEAFF. In DNA form, the CDR3 reads TGTGCCAGCAGCTTAAGGGGTTTGAACACTGAAGCTTTCTTT.

The V call is TRBV19, the J call TRBJ2-1; TRBD2 matches at 9 bases. The length of the CDR3 is 17 residues. Germline values: CDR1 LNHDA, CDR2 SQIVND (reference sequence). V shed 5 bases and J 7 bases; nucleotides not matched to a gene: 15. DNA of the CDR3: TGTGCCAGTAGTCCCTCGACGGCGGGAGGGCCACGGAATGAGCAGTTCTTC. This encodes CASSPSTAGGPRNEQFF. Complete variable domain (other parts from reference TRBV19 and TRBJ2-1): DGGITQSPKYLFRKEGQNVTLSCEQNLNHDAMYWYRQDPGQGLRLIYYSQIVNDFQKGDIAEGYSVSREKKESFPLTVTSAQKNPTAFYLCASSPSTAGGPRNEQFFGPGTRLTVL.

The rearrangement links TRBV28 to TRBJ1-1, with TRBD1 matching 9 bases. Germline trimming cut 3 bases from V and 1 base from J; bases unmatched to any gene: 9. The CDR3 is 17 residues long. CDR1 is MDHEN and CDR2 is SYDVKM in the germline V gene. The CDR3, as DNA: TGTGCCAGCAGTTTGCCACAGGGGGCTGGGGGGAACACTGAAGCTTTCTTT. Translated: CASSLPQGAGGNTEAFF.

The J gene is TRBJ2-1, the V gene TRBV9; weak D call: TRBD2 (6 bases). Germline CDR1 reads SGDLS; CDR2 reads YYNGEE. The V end was cut by 0 bases, the J end by 6 bases, with 13 bases between. This CDR3 has 15 amino acids. This CDR3 reads CASSVVLARGNEQFF. The DNA for the CDR3 is TGTGCCAGCAGCGTAGTACTAGCAAGGGGCAATGAGCAGTTCTTC.

J is TRBJ2-1 and V is TRBV6-4; 11 bases line up with TRBD2. The length of the CDR3 is 15 residues. J lost 7 bases, V lost 6 bases, and 8 bases had no gene match. CDR1 is MRHNA, CDR2 SNTAGT, per germline. The CDR3 DNA sequence: TGTGCCAGCAGCTTTACTAGCGGGAGTGCTAATGAGCAGTTCTTC. Protein product: CASSFTSGSANEQFF.

This chain uses TRBV19 with TRBJ2-3; a weak D match, TRBD2 (5 bases). V shed 6 bases and J shed 0 bases, with 10 bases lying between them. Germline V gene sequence: CDR1 LNHDA, CDR2 SQIVND (reference sequence). The CDR3 has 14 residues. The CDR3 sequence: CASRGGSSTDTQYF. The CDR3, as DNA: TGTGCCAGTAGAGGAGGCTCCAGCACAGATACGCAGTATTTT. The whole variable domain, filled in from reference TRBV19 and TRBJ2-3, reads DGGITQSPKYLFRKEGQNVTLSCEQNLNHDAMYWYRQDPGQGLRLIYYSQIVNDFQKGDIAEGYSVSREKKESFPLTVTSAQKNPTAFYLCASRGGSSTDTQYFGPGTRLTVL.